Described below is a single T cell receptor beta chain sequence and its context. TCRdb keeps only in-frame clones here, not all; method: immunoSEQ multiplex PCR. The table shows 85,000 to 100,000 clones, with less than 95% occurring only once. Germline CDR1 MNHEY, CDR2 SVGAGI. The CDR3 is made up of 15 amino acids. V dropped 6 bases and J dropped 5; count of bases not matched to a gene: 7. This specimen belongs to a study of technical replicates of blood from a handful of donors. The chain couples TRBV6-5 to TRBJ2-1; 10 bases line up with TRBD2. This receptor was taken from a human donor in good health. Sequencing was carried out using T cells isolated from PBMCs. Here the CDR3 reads CASSSGRVDNNEQFF. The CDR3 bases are TGTGCCAGCAGCAGCGGGAGGGTCGATAACAATGAGCAGTTCTTC.